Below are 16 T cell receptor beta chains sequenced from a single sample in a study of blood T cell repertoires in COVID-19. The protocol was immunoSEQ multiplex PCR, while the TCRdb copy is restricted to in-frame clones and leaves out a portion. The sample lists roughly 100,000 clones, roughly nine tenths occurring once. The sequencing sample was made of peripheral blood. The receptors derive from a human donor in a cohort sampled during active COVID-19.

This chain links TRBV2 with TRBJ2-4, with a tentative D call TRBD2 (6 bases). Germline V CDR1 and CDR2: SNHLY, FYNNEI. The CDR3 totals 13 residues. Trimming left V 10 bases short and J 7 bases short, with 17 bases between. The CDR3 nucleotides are TGTGCCACCACTCGTGGGGGGATGAACATTCAGTACTTC. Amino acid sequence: CATTRGGMNIQYF.

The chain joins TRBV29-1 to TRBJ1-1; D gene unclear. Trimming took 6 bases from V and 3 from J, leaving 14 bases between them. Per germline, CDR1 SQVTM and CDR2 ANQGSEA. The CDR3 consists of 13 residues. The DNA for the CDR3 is TGCAGCGTCCACCTTGGAGGCTACACTGAAGCTTTCTTT. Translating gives CSVHLGGYTEAFF.

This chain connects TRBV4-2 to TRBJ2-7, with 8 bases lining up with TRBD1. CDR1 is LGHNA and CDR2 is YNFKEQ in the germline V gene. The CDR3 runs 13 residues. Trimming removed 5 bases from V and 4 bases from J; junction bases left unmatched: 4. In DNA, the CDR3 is TGTGCCAGCAGCTGGGGACAGGCTTACGAGCAGTACTTC. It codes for CASSWGQAYEQYF.

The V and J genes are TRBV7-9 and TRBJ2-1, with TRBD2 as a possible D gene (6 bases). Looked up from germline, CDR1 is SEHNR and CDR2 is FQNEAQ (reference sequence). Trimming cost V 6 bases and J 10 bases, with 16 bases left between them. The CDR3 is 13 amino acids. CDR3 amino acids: CASSYGLNSEQFF. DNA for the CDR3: TGTGCCAGCAGTTATGGACTAAACAGCGAGCAGTTCTTC.

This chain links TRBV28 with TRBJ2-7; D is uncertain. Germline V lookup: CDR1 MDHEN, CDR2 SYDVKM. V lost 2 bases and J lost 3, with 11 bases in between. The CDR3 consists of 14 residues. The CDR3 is CASSLGQTLYEQYF. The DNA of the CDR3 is TGTGCCAGCAGTTTAGGGCAGACCCTCTACGAGCAGTACTTC. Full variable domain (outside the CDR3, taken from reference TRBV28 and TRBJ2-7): DVKVTQSSRYLVKRTGEKVFLECVQDMDHENMFWYRQDPGLGLRLIYFSYDVKMKEKGDIPEGYSVSREKKERFSLILESASTNQTSMYLCASSLGQTLYEQYFGPGTRLTVT.

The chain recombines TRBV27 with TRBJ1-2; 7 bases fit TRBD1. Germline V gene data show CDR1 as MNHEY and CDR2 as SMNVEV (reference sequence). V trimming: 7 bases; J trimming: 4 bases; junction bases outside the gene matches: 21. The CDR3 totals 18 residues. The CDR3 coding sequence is TGTGCCAGCAAGCGACAGGGTGCCGTATTCTCAGGCGGCTATGGCTACACCTTC. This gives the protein CASKRQGAVFSGGYGYTF.

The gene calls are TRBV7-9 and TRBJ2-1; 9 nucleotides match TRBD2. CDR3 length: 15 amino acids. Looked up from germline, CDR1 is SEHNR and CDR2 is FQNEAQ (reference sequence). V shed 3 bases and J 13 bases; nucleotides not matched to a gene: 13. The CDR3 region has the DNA TGTGCCAGCAGCTTCGGCGGGACTAGCAGGAGGGTCCAGTTCTTC. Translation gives CASSFGGTSRRVQFF.

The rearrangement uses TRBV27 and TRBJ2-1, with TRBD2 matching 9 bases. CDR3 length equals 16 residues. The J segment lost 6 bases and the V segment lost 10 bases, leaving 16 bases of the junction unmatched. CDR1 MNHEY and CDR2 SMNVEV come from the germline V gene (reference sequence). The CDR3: CATSGWGLAGSNEQFF. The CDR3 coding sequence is TGTGCCACTTCCGGGTGGGGGCTAGCGGGGTCCAATGAGCAGTTCTTC.

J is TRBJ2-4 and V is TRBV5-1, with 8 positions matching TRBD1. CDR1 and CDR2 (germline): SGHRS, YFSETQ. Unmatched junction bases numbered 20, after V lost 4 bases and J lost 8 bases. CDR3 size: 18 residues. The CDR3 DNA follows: TGCGCCAGCAGCATGATCCTTAAGGGTGGGACAGGTCGGGACATTCAGTACTTC. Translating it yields CASSMILKGGTGRDIQYF.

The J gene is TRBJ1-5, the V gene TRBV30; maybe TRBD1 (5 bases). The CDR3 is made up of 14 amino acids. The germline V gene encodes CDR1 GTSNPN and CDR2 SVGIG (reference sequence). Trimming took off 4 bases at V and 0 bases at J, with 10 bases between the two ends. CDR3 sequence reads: CAWKDSDSNQPQHF. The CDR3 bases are TGTGCCTGGAAAGACAGTGATAGCAATCAGCCCCAGCATTTT.

In nucleotides, the CDR3 is TGTGCCAGCAGTTACTCGATACAGGGTAGTGGCTACACCTTC. It translates to CASSYSIQGSGYTF. The chain combines TRBV6-5 with TRBJ1-2, with a weak D call TRBD1 (6 bases). CDR1 is MNHEY, CDR2 SVGAGI, per germline. CDR3 length: 14 residues. Trimming removed 0 bases at V and 7 bases at J, with 12 bases between.

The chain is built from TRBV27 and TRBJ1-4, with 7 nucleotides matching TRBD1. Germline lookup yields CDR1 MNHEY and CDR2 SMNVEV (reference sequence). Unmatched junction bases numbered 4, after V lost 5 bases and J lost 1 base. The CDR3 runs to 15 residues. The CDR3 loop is CASSPRQGTNEKLFF. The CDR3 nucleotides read TGTGCCAGCAGTCCACGACAGGGAACTAATGAAAAACTGTTTTTT. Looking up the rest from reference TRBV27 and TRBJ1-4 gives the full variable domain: EAQVTQNPRYLITVTGKKLTVTCSQNMNHEYMSWYRQDPGLGLRQIYYSMNVEVTDKGDVPEGYKVSRKEKRNFPLILESPSPNQTSLYFCASSPRQGTNEKLFFGSGTQLSVL.

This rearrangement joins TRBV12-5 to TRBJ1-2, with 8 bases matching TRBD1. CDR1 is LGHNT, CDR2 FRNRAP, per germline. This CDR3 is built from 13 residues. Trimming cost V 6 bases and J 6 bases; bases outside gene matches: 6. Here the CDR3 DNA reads TGTGCTAGTGGCAAGGACAGGGCTAATGGCTACACCTTC. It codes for CASGKDRANGYTF.

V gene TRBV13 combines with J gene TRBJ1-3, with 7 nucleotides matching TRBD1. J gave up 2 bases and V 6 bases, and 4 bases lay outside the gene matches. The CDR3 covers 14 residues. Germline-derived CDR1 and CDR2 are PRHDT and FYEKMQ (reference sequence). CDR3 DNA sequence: TGTGCCAGCAGTAAGGGGGCGGCTGGAAACACCATATATTTT. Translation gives CASSKGAAGNTIYF.

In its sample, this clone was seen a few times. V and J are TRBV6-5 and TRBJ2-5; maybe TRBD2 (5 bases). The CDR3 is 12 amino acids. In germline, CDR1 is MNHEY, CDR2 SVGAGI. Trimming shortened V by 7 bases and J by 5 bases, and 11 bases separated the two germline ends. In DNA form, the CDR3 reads TGTGCCAGCACTCGAGGCGGGGAGACCCAGTACTTC. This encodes CASTRGGETQYF.

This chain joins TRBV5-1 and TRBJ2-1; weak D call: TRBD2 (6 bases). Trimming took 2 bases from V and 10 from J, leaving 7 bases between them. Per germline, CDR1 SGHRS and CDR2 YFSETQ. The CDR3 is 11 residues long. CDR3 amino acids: CASSFGREQFF. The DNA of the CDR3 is TGCGCCAGCAGCTTTGGGAGGGAGCAGTTCTTC.